This TCR beta chain derives from a study of blood T cell repertoires in COVID-19. Turning to the study itself: There were acute and convalescent COVID-19 samples, and they came from the United States, Italy and Spain.

The study drew participants aged about 18 to 89 years from about two dozen US areas. Participants' own reports of clinical history determined their cohort assignment. The CDR3 spans 13 residues. Germline CDR1 is KGHSH and CDR2 is LQKENI. Trimming took 4 bases from V and 3 from J, leaving 9 bases between them. In the authors' methods: By means of reference gene primer amplification, nucleated cell counts were estimated. TCRdb's table, derived via immunoSEQ multiplex PCR, lists solely in-frame clones and lacks some. From that table come the V and J calls and clone size; the DNA was used to work out D and trimming. The profile covers some 260,000 clones, with around nine tenths appearing a single time and 1.9% taken by the ten largest.

Sequencing used PBMCs or T cells enriched from blood (not recorded which). The sequence derives from a woman younger than 30 who had recovered from COVID-19. This chain connects TRBV18 to TRBJ1-2; D remains unclear. The CDR3, as DNA: TGTGCCAGCTCACAAATCCAGTACTATGGCTACACCTTC. Its protein is CASSQIQYYGYTF.